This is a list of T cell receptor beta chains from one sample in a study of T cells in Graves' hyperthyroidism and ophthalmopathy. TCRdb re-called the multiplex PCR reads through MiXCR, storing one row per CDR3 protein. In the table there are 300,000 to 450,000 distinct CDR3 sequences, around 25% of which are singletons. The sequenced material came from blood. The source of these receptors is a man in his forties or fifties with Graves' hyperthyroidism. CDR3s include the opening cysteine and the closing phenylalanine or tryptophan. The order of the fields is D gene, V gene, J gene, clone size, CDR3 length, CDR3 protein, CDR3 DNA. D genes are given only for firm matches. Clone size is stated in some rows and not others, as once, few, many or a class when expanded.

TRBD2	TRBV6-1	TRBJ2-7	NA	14	CASNGRESPYEQYF	TGTGCCAGCAATGGGCGGGAGTCCCCCTACGAGCAGTACTTC
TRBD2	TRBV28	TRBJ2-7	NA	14	CATVAGGTSYEQYF	TGTGCCACCGTAGCGGGGGGGACGTCCTACGAGCAGTACTTC
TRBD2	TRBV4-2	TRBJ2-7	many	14	CASSQAVAGVEQYF	TGTGCCAGCAGCCAAGCGGTAGCGGGAGTAGAGCAGTACTTC
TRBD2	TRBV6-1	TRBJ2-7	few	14	CASTPLSGGYEQYF	TGTGCCAGCACGCCGCTAAGCGGGGGCTACGAGCAGTACTTC
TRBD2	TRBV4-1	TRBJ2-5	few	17	CASSQDGGGGRRETQYF	TGCGCCAGCAGCCAAGATGGTGGGGGCGGGAGGCGCGAGACCCAGTACTTC
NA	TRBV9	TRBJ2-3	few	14	CASSGPRSTDTQYF	TGTGCCAGCAGCGGCCCAAGGAGCACAGATACGCAGTATTTT
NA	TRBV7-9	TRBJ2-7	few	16	CASSLASRLGNYEQYF	TGTGCCAGCAGCTTAGCTTCACGTCTGGGAAACTACGAGCAGTACTTC
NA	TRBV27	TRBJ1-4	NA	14	CASSLSGSKGKLFF	TGTGCCAGCAGTTTGTCGGGCTCCAAGGGAAAACTGTTTTTT
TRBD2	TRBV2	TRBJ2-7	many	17	CASSDRTSGRTFYEQYF	TGTGCCAGCAGTGACCGGACTAGCGGGAGGACCTTCTACGAGCAGTACTTC
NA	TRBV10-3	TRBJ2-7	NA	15	CAISDEWDIDYEQYF	TGTGCCATCAGCGATGAATGGGACATAGACTACGAGCAGTACTTC
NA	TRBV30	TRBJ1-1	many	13	CAWSGQLNTEAFF	TGTGCCTGGAGTGGCCAGTTAAACACTGAAGCTTTCTTT
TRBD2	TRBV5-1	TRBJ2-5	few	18	CASSLETSTSGRKETQYF	TGCGCCAGCAGCTTGGAGACATCTACTAGCGGGAGGAAAGAGACCCAGTACTTC
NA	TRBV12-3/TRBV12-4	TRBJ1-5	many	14	CASSIGWSNQPQHF	TGTGCCAGCAGTATCGGGTGGAGCAATCAGCCCCAGCATTTT
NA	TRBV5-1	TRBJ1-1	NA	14	CASSLVLGGNEAFF	TGCGCCAGCAGCTTGGTACTCGGGGGGAATGAAGCTTTCTTT
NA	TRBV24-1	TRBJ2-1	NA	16	CATSDLGQGGFNEQFF	TGTGCCACCAGTGATTTGGGGCAGGGGGGATTCAATGAGCAGTTCTTC
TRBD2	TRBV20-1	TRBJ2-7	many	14	CSASASGRPYEQYF	TGCAGTGCTAGTGCTAGCGGGAGACCCTACGAGCAGTACTTC
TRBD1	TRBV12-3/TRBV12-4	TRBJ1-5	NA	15	CASSRGQGFGQPQHF	TGTGCCAGCAGCCGGGGACAGGGCTTCGGTCAGCCCCAGCATTTT
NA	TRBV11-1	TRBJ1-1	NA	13	CASSLDSSTEAFF	TGTGCCAGCAGCTTAGACAGTAGCACTGAAGCTTTCTTT
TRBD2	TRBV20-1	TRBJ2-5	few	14	CSARRGGGQETQYF	TGCAGTGCTCGAAGGGGCGGGGGCCAAGAGACCCAGTACTTC
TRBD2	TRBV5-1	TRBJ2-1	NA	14	CASSLVPAGELGFF	TGCGCCAGCAGCTTGGTCCCAGCGGGAGAGTTGGGGTTCTTC
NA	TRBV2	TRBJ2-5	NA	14	CASTRRDVQETQYF	TGTGCCAGCACTCGAAGGGACGTACAAGAGACCCAGTACTTC
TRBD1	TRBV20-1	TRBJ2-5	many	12	CSADTGAETQYF	TGCAGTGCCGACACAGGGGCGGAGACCCAGTACTTC
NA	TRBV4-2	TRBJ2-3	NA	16	CASSQDGASITDTQYF	TGTGCCAGCAGCCAAGATGGGGCGTCAATCACAGATACGCAGTATTTT
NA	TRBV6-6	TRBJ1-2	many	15	CASSYRGKGSYGYTF	TGTGCCAGCAGTTACCGGGGAAAGGGAAGCTATGGCTACACCTTC
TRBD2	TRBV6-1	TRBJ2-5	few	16	CASRKGGRGAQETQYF	TGTGCCAGCCGAAAAGGCGGGAGAGGGGCGCAAGAGACCCAGTACTTC
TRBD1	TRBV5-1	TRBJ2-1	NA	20	CATRRETGGEPHGPYNEQFF	TGCGCCACCCGCCGGGAGACAGGGGGAGAACCCCATGGCCCTTACAATGAGCAGTTCTTC
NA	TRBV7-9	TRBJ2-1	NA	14	CASSLNEDYNEQFF	TGTGCCAGCAGCCTGAACGAGGACTACAATGAGCAGTTCTTC
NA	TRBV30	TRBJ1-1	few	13	CAGGRRMNTEAFF	TGTGCCGGAGGACGGAGGATGAACACTGAAGCTTTCTTT
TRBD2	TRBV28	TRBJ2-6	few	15	CASSNRGLRANVLTF	TGTGCCAGCAGTAACCGGGGACTACGGGCCAACGTCCTGACTTTC
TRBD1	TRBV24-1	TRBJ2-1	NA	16	CATSDRGTGDSNEQFF	TGTGCCACCAGTGATAGGGGGACAGGGGACAGCAATGAGCAGTTCTTC
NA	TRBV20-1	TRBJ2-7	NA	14	CSASQTRLGNEQYF	TGCAGTGCTAGCCAGACTAGGCTGGGAAACGAGCAGTACTTC
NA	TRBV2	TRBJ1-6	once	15	CASARRSGDNSPLHF	TGTGCCAGCGCCAGACGGTCGGGGGATAATTCACCCCTCCACTTT
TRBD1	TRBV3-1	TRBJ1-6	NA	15	CASSKTGVGNSPLHF	TGTGCCAGCAGTAAAACAGGGGTTGGGAATTCACCCCTCCACTTT
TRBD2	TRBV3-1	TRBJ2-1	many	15	CASSQETSGNNEQFF	TGTGCCAGCAGCCAAGAGACTAGCGGCAACAATGAGCAGTTCTTC
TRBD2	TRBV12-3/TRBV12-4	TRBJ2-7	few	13	CASSPGGVYEQYF	TGTGCCAGCTCCCCGGGGGGGGTCTACGAGCAGTACTTC
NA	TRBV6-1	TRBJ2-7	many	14	CASSEAGYEYEQYF	TGTGCCAGCAGTGAAGCTGGATACGAGTACGAGCAGTACTTC
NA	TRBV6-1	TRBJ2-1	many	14	CATQGLGSYNEQFF	TGTGCCACCCAGGGGCTGGGCTCCTACAATGAGCAGTTCTTC
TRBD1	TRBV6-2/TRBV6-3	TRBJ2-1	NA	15	CASTKSGQGAYEQFF	TGTGCCAGCACTAAGTCGGGACAGGGGGCCTATGAGCAGTTCTTC
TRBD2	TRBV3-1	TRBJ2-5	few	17	CASSPGLAGVGVETQYF	TGTGCCAGCAGCCCCGGACTAGCGGGAGTGGGGGTAGAGACCCAGTACTTC
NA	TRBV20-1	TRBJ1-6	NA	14	CSASPWGGNSPLHF	TGCAGTGCTTCCCCGTGGGGGGGTAATTCACCCCTCCACTTT
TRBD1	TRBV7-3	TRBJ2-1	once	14	CASSPWTGSNEQFF	TGTGCCAGCAGCCCCTGGACAGGGAGTAATGAGCAGTTCTTC
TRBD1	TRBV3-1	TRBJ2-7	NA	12	CASSRGQGEQYF	TGTGCCAGCAGCCGAGGACAGGGGGAGCAGTACTTC
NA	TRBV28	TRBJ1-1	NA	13	CASSTAGTTEAFF	TGTGCCAGCAGTACCGCCGGGACAACTGAAGCTTTCTTT
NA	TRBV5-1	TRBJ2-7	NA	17	CASSLGGGRPTSYEQYF	TGCGCCAGCAGCTTGGGGGGGGGCAGGCCAACATCCTACGAGCAGTACTTC
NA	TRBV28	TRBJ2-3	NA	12	CASIGYTDTQYF	TGTGCCAGCATTGGTTACACCGATACGCAGTATTTT
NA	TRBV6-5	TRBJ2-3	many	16	CASSYFGGAGTDTQYF	TGTGCCAGCAGTTACTTTGGGGGCGCGGGCACAGATACGCAGTATTTT
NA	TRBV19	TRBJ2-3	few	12	CASLDPTDTQYF	TGTGCCAGTCTCGACCCCACAGATACGCAGTATTTT
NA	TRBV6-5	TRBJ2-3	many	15	CASSYAGPFGDTQYF	TGTGCCAGCAGTTACGCGGGACCCTTCGGAGATACGCAGTATTTT
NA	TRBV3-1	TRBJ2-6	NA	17	CASSQDRGHSGANVLTF	TGTGCCAGCAGCCAAGACAGGGGCCACTCTGGGGCCAACGTCCTGACTTTC
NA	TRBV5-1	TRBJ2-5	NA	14	CASSLGPVQETQYF	TGCGCCAGCAGCTTGGGACCGGTCCAAGAGACCCAGTACTTC
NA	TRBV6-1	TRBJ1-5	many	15	CASSESSLSNQPQHF	TGTGCCAGCAGTGAATCCTCTCTCAGCAATCAGCCCCAGCATTTT
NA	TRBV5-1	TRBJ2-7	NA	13	CASSTDGSYEQYF	TGCGCCAGCAGTACGGACGGATCCTACGAGCAGTACTTC
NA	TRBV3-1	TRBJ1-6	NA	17	CASSQDKRVFYNSPLHF	TGTGCCAGCAGCCAAGATAAAAGGGTCTTCTATAATTCACCCCTCCACTTT
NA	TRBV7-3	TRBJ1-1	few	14	CASSRGASNTEAFF	TGTGCCAGCAGCCGAGGGGCATCTAACACTGAAGCTTTCTTT
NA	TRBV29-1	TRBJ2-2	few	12	CTAAENTGELFF	TGCACCGCGGCGGAAAACACCGGGGAGCTGTTTTTT